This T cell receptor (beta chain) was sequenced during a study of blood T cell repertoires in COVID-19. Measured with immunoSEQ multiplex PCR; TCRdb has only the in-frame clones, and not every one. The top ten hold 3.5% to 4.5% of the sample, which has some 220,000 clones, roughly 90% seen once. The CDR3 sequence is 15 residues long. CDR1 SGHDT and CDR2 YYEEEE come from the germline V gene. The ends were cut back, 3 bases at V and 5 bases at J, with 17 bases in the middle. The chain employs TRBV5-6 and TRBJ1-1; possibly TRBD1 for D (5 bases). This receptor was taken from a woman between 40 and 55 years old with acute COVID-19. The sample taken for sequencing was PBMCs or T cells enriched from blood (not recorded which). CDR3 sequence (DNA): TGTGCCAGCAGCTGGGGCGGGGTTCGGGGGACTGAAGCTTTCTTT. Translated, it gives CASSWGGVRGTEAFF.